The 31 T cell receptor beta chains below were found in one sample sequenced in a study of control samples from healthy donors and cancer patients. Method: immunoSEQ multiplex PCR; TCRdb's copy keeps in-frame clones and lacks some. The sample lists 13,000 to 15,000 clones, 60% to 80% occurring once. The sample taken for sequencing was formalin-fixed, paraffin-embedded tissue. These TCRs come from a female donor with lung cancer.

This clone has a handful of counts. The gene calls are TRBV4-3 and TRBJ2-3, with 12 nucleotides matching TRBD2. Unmatched junction bases numbered 9, after V lost 0 bases and J lost 2 bases. CDR1 is LGHNA and CDR2 is YSLEER in the germline V gene. The CDR3 spans 19 residues. CDR3: CASSQEWLAGGQSTDTQYF. As DNA, the CDR3 is TGCGCCAGCAGCCAAGAATGGCTAGCGGGGGGGCAATCCACAGATACGCAGTATTTT.

The CDR3, as DNA: TGCAGCGTTGTCGAGGGAGCCACTGGAAACACCATATATTTT. Translated: CSVVEGATGNTIYF. The rearrangement links TRBV29-1 to TRBJ1-3, with D hard to call. The CDR3 sequence is 14 residues long. The germline gives CDR1 SQVTM, CDR2 ANQGSEA. V was trimmed by 4 bases and J by 2 bases, leaving 12 bases between them.

This chain joins TRBV29-1 and TRBJ2-7; D might be TRBD1 or TRBD2, each matching 6 bases. This CDR3 has 13 residues. The V end was cut by 7 bases, the J end by 3 bases, with 16 bases between. Germline lookup yields CDR1 SQVTM and CDR2 ANQGSEA. For the CDR3, the DNA is TGCAGCGCTGTGCGGGACACCAGCTACGAGCAGTACTTC. Amino acid sequence: CSAVRDTSYEQYF.

This clone was detected a few times. J is TRBJ2-1 and V is TRBV2, with 12 bases fitting TRBD2. CDR1 SNHLY and CDR2 FYNNEI come from the germline V gene. The J segment lost 6 bases and the V segment lost 5 bases, leaving 5 bases of the junction unmatched. This CDR3 has 15 amino acids. CDR3 in amino acids: CASSPLAGGPNEQFF. CDR3 nucleotides: TGTGCCAGCAGTCCCCTAGCGGGGGGGCCCAATGAGCAGTTCTTC.

V gene TRBV6-5 combines with J gene TRBJ1-5; D call uncertain. V was trimmed by 8 bases and J by 8 bases, leaving 16 bases between them. The CDR3 is 13 residues long. Germline CDR1 MNHEY, CDR2 SVGAGI. The CDR3 DNA sequence: TGTGCCAGCTCCCCCGCCAGGTCGGAGCCCCAGCATTTT. This codes for CASSPARSEPQHF.

For the CDR3, the DNA is TGTGCCAGCAGCCCGGATGGGAGTCAGACAGATACGCAGTATTTT. Its protein product is CASSPDGSQTDTQYF. J is TRBJ2-3 and V is TRBV9; possible D gene TRBD2, 5 bases. This CDR3 has 15 amino acids. V was cut by 4 bases and J by 3 bases, with 15 bases left in between. Germline CDR1 and CDR2: SGDLS and YYNGEE.

This clone has more than one count but fewer than ten. The gene calls are TRBV6-5 and TRBJ2-1, with D possibly TRBD2 on 6 matching bases. Trimming removed 6 bases at V and 6 bases at J, with 12 bases between. Germline V CDR1 and CDR2: MNHEY, SVGAGI. The CDR3 length is 13 residues. The CDR3 protein is CASRINGGNEQFF. DNA of the CDR3: TGTGCCAGCAGGATCAACGGGGGCAATGAGCAGTTCTTC.

The chain is built from TRBV5-1 and TRBJ2-1; D not resolved. The CDR3 spans 14 residues. Trimming cost V 7 bases and J 4 bases, with 15 bases left between them. CDR1 and CDR2 from the germline V gene are SGHRS and YFSETQ. The CDR3 here is CASGLKGEYNEQFF. The CDR3 DNA sequence: TGCGCCAGCGGCCTTAAAGGAGAATACAATGAGCAGTTCTTC.

The chain has TRBV27 and TRBJ2-5; 11 bases fit TRBD1. Looked up from germline, CDR1 is MNHEY and CDR2 is SMNVEV (reference sequence). Trimming at V came to 5 bases and at J to 4 bases, leaving 3 bases not matched to a gene. CDR3 size: 14 residues. CDR3 region: CASSQDRGLETQYF. CDR3 nucleotides: TGTGCCAGCAGTCAGGACAGGGGGCTAGAGACCCAGTACTTC.

The CDR3 DNA reads TGTGCCAGCTCACCATCTAGGAGCAATCAGCCCCAGCATTTT. Translation: CASSPSRSNQPQHF. This chain connects TRBV18 to TRBJ1-5; D unclear. V lost 2 bases and J 1 base, leaving 6 bases between the germline ends. Germline CDR1 reads KGHSH; CDR2 reads LQKENI. This CDR3 comprises 14 residues.

V gene TRBV9 combines with J gene TRBJ1-5, with D tentatively TRBD1 (5 bases). Trimming took 0 bases from V and 7 from J, leaving 11 bases between them. Germline V gene data show CDR1 as SGDLS and CDR2 as YYNGEE. The CDR3 loop spans 14 amino acids. This CDR3 reads CASSVDGAGQPQHF. CDR3 nucleotides: TGTGCCAGCAGCGTAGATGGGGCCGGCCAGCCCCAGCATTTT.

The V call is TRBV5-5, the J call TRBJ1-6; 11 nucleotides line up with TRBD1. V was clipped by 0 bases and J by 7 bases; unmatched bases: 12. This CDR3 contains 19 residues. Germline assignment: CDR1 SGHKS and CDR2 YYEKEE (reference sequence). The CDR3 loop reads CASSLGPGTGGLGNSPLHF. CDR3 sequence (DNA): TGTGCCAGCAGCTTGGGCCCCGGGACAGGGGGTCTAGGGAATTCACCCCTCCACTTT.

This clone was recorded once. The chain combines TRBV27 with TRBJ2-5, with TRBD2 matching over 11 bases. Germline V gene lookup returns CDR1 MNHEY and CDR2 SMNVEV (reference sequence). Unmatched junction bases numbered 8, after V lost 4 bases and J lost 4 bases. The CDR3 is 16 residues long. Here the CDR3 reads CASSSLLAGEGETQYF. DNA for the CDR3: TGTGCCAGCAGTTCTTTACTAGCGGGAGAGGGAGAGACCCAGTACTTC.

In its sample, this clone was seen a few times. The rearrangement uses TRBV5-6 and TRBJ1-3; 8 positions agree with TRBD1. There are 17 residues in the CDR3. In germline, CDR1 is SGHDT, CDR2 YYEEEE. Unmatched junction bases numbered 10, after V lost 1 base and J lost 4 bases. As DNA, the CDR3 is TGTGCCAGCAGCTTGCTTGGACAGGGAAACGGCGGAAACACCATATATTTT. It encodes CASSLLGQGNGGNTIYF.

This chain uses TRBV4-2 with TRBJ2-1; perhaps TRBD2 as D (6 bases). Germline lookup yields CDR1 LGHNA and CDR2 YNFKEQ. The germline V and J ends were trimmed by 4 bases and 7 bases, with 14 bases remaining between them. This CDR3 region has 14 residues. The DNA for the CDR3 is TGTGCCAGCAGCCCAGCGGGTAGACGGAATGAGCAGTTCTTC. Translation gives CASSPAGRRNEQFF.

The V gene is TRBV18, the J gene TRBJ2-2, with TRBD1 as a possible D gene (5 bases). The germline CDR1 and CDR2 sequences are KGHSH and LQKENI. The V and J ends lost 6 bases and 4 bases respectively, with 12 bases between them. This CDR3 is built from 14 residues. The CDR3, as DNA: TGTGCCAGCTCCGAAGGACAACGCACCGGGGAGCTGTTTTTT. It translates to CASSEGQRTGELFF.

V gene TRBV15 combines with J gene TRBJ1-4, with D possibly TRBD1 on 6 matching bases. The CDR3 extends over 14 amino acids. Deletions cut 0 bases from V and 8 bases from J, with 10 bases between. Germline assignment: CDR1 LNHNV and CDR2 YYDKDF (reference sequence). The DNA of the CDR3 is TGTGCCACCAGCAGAGAGCGGGGGCCCGAAAAACTGTTTTTT. Translated: CATSRERGPEKLFF.

V usage is TRBV30 and J usage is TRBJ2-7; perhaps TRBD2 as D (5 bases). Germline CDR1 GTSNPN, CDR2 SVGIG (reference sequence). V was clipped by 3 bases and J by 2 bases, with 17 bases between them. This CDR3 comprises 15 residues. Written as DNA, the CDR3 is TGTGCCTGGAGGGGAAAACGGACTGCCGCCTACGAGCAGTACTTC. This translates into CAWRGKRTAAYEQYF. The whole variable domain, filled in from reference TRBV30 and TRBJ2-7, reads SQTIHQWPATLVQPVGSPLSLECTVEGTSNPNLYWYRQAAGRGLQLLFYSVGIGQISSEVPQNLSASRPQDRQFILSSKKLLLSDSGFYLCAWRGKRTAAYEQYFGPGTRLTVT.

The J gene is TRBJ2-1, the V gene TRBV19, with unresolved D. V lost 5 bases to trimming and J lost 8 bases, with 22 bases between them. This CDR3 contains 16 residues. Per the germline V gene, CDR1 is LNHDA and CDR2 is SQIVND (reference sequence). The CDR3 region is CASSYIGGVGWDEQFF. In DNA, the CDR3 is TGTGCCAGTAGTTATATTGGCGGAGTGGGCTGGGATGAGCAGTTCTTC.

This clone was seen more than once but under ten times. This chain connects TRBV5-1 to TRBJ1-4, with a tentative D call TRBD1 (5 bases). The CDR3 consists of 14 residues. Trimming pared 3 bases from V and 8 bases from J, leaving 14 bases between. Germline CDR1 and CDR2: SGHRS and YFSETQ. The CDR3 is CASSYQGYKEKLFF. CDR3 sequence (DNA): TGCGCCAGCAGCTATCAGGGTTATAAGGAAAAACTGTTTTTT.

The chain uses TRBV3-1 (or the pseudogene TRBV3-2) and TRBJ2-2; TRBD1 is a possible D gene (6 bases). In germline, CDR1 is LGHDT, CDR2 YNNKEL (reference sequence). The CDR3 runs to 14 residues. Trimming removed 3 bases from V and 4 bases from J, with 9 bases in between. The CDR3 DNA reads TGTGCCAGCAGCCATAGAGGGGGCACCGGGGAGCTGTTTTTT. It translates to CASSHRGGTGELFF.

In this sample, this clone turned up a few times. The chain combines TRBV19 with TRBJ2-5; 13 bases match TRBD2. This CDR3 region has 15 residues. Germline lookup yields CDR1 LNHDA and CDR2 SQIVND (reference sequence). Losses at the gene ends were 7 bases for V and 2 bases for J; bases not matched to a gene: 4. For the CDR3, the DNA is TGTGCCAGTACCGGGACTAGCGGGGTGCAAGAGACCCAGTACTTC. It translates to CASTGTSGVQETQYF.

The chain carries TRBV6-5 and TRBJ2-2; 8 bases fit TRBD1. After removal of 6 bases from V and 8 bases from J, the junction contained 5 bases not matched to a gene. CDR3 size: 13 residues. The germline V gene encodes CDR1 MNHEY and CDR2 SVGAGI. The CDR3 protein is CASRTGGRGELFF. CDR3 nucleotides: TGTGCCAGCAGAACAGGGGGTCGGGGGGAGCTGTTTTTT.

This clone was observed a handful of times. The V call is TRBV7-8, the J call TRBJ1-2, with D unresolved. V was shortened by 2 bases and J by 5 bases, with 12 bases between the two germline ends. The CDR3 length is 14 residues. Germline V gene lookup returns CDR1 SGHVS and CDR2 FQNEAQ. The CDR3 sequence: CASSLRRDGYGYTF. The CDR3 region has the DNA TGTGCCAGCAGCTTAAGACGAGATGGGTATGGCTACACCTTC.

The chain couples TRBV2 to TRBJ2-5, with TRBD2 matching 8 bases. CDR3 length: 13 residues. The V and J ends lost 6 bases and 4 bases, in that order; junction bases with no gene match: 4. Germline V gene data show CDR1 as SNHLY and CDR2 as FYNNEI. The CDR3 DNA reads TGTGCCAGCAGCCTAACTAGCGGAGAGACCCAGTACTTC. This translates into CASSLTSGETQYF.

This clone appeared a few times. V usage is TRBV27 and J usage is TRBJ2-1; D not certain. V gave up 5 bases and J gave up 5 bases, with 25 bases separating them. CDR3 length equals 18 residues. Germline CDR1 is MNHEY and CDR2 is SMNVEV (reference sequence). The CDR3 sequence: CASSPHLKTRTRNNEQFF. The CDR3 nucleotides are TGTGCCAGCAGTCCACACCTAAAGACTCGAACCCGGAACAATGAGCAGTTCTTC.

This rearrangement joins TRBV4-2 to TRBJ2-1, with TRBD1 as a possible D gene (5 bases). This CDR3 contains 13 residues. Deletions cut 4 bases from V and 9 bases from J, with 13 bases between. Germline-derived CDR1 and CDR2 are LGHNA and YNFKEQ. CDR3 coding DNA: TGTGCCAGCAGCCCCAGGGCTCGCTCTGAGCAGTTCTTC. It yields the protein CASSPRARSEQFF.

The chain has TRBV4-1 and TRBJ2-1, with D uncertain. The CDR3 covers 14 residues. V was shortened by 0 bases and J by 7 bases, with 10 bases between the two germline ends. Germline lookup yields CDR1 MGHRA and CDR2 YSYEKL. Here the CDR3 DNA reads TGCGCCAGCAGCCAAGAAAAGGATTGGAATGAGCAGTTCTTC. It codes for CASSQEKDWNEQFF.

This clone was observed a handful of times. The identical CDR3 is also encoded by other nucleotide sequences in the sample. The rearrangement joins TRBV7-6 to TRBJ2-5; D ambiguous. Germline assignment: CDR1 SGHVS and CDR2 FNYEAQ. The CDR3 runs to 16 residues. V lost 4 bases and J lost 4, with 19 bases in between. CDR3 DNA: TGTGCCAGCAGCTCCCTCGGACCGTCAGAGGCAGAGACCCAGTACTTC. Translated: CASSSLGPSEAETQYF.

The genes are TRBV6-6 and TRBJ1-2; the D gene is possibly TRBD1 (6 bases). Trimming took 5 bases from V and 4 from J, leaving 11 bases between them. CDR1 MNHNY and CDR2 SVGAGI come from the germline V gene (reference sequence). CDR3 size: 13 residues. In DNA form, the CDR3 reads TGTGCCAGCAGTCCTGGACAGCGCTATGGCTACACCTTC. Encoded protein: CASSPGQRYGYTF.

This clone was found once. The rearrangement joins TRBV19 to TRBJ2-5, with D tentatively TRBD2 (6 bases). Trimming pared 1 base from V and 5 bases from J, leaving 14 bases between. There are 15 residues in the CDR3. The germline V gene encodes CDR1 LNHDA and CDR2 SQIVND (reference sequence). The CDR3 here is CASSIGTTGGETQYF. CDR3 DNA: TGTGCCAGTAGTATAGGGACTACAGGAGGGGAGACCCAGTACTTC.